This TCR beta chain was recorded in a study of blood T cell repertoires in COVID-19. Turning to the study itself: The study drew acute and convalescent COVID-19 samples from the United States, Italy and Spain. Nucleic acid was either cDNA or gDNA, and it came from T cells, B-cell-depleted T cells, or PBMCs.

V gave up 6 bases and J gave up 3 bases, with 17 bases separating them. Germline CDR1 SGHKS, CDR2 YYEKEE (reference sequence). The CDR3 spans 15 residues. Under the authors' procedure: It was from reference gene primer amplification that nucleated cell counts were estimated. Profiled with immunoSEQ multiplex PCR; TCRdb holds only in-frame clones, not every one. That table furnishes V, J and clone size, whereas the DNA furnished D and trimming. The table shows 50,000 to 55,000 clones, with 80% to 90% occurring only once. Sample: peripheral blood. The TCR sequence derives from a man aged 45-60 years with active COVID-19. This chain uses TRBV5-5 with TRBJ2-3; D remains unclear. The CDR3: CASTYPISYTDTQYF. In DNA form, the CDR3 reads TGTGCCAGCACCTATCCGATTTCATATACAGATACGCAGTATTTT.